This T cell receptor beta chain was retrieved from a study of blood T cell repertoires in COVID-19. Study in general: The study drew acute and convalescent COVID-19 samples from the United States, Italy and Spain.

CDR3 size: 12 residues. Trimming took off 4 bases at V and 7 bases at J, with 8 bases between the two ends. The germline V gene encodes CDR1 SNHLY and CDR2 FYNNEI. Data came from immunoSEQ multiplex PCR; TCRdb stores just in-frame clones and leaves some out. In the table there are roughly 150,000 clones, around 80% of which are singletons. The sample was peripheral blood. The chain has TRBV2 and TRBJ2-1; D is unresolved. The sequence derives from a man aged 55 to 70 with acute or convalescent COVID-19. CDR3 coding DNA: TGTGCCAGCAGTGCACTCCTGAATGAGCAGTTCTTC. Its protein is CASSALLNEQFF.